This is a list of T cell receptor beta chains from one sample in a study of blood T cell repertoires in COVID-19. Method: immunoSEQ multiplex PCR; TCRdb's copy keeps in-frame clones and lacks some. The sample lists around 190,000 clones, 88% occurring once. Sequenced input: peripheral blood. The receptors shown here come from a young man with active or convalescent COVID-19. Each CDR3 is given with its conserved first and last residue. The D gene is left open where the match is weak. Clone size is shown for a subset of rows, as once, few, many or a class of expanded clone.

CDR3 | DNA | J | V | D | size
CASSPRLGKSEDTEAFF | TGTGCCAGCAGTCCCCGATTGGGCAAATCGGAGGACACTGAAGCTTTCTTT | TRBJ1-1 | TRBV7-9 | NA | NA
CASSQGEGSYNEQFF | TGTGCCAGCAGCCAAGGGGAGGGCTCCTACAATGAGCAGTTCTTC | TRBJ2-1 | TRBV3-1/TRBV3-2 | TRBD2 | NA
CASSSTDRGLNGYTF | TGTGCCAGTAGTTCCACCGACAGGGGGCTGAATGGCTACACCTTC | TRBJ1-2 | TRBV19 | TRBD1 | NA
CASSEEGGGLGDQPQHF | TGTGCCAGCAGTGAAGAAGGGGGAGGGTTAGGAGATCAGCCCCAGCATTTT | TRBJ1-5 | TRBV2 | NA | NA
CASSYLGQGGEQFF | TGTGCCAGCAGCTATTTGGGACAGGGGGGTGAGCAGTTCTTC | TRBJ2-1 | TRBV9 | TRBD1 | NA
CASSTLTSGRPRDEQFF | TGTGCCAGCAGCACCCTCACTAGCGGGCGACCAAGAGATGAGCAGTTCTTC | TRBJ2-1 | TRBV21-1 | NA | once
CAWSLGVTGEVTSPLHF | TGTGCCTGGAGCCTTGGGGTGACAGGGGAGGTCACTTCACCCCTCCACTTT | TRBJ1-6 | TRBV30 | TRBD1 | NA
CASSPLAGNYGYTF | TGTGCCAGCAGCCCCCTTGCGGGGAACTATGGCTACACCTTC | TRBJ1-2 | TRBV7-9 | NA | once
CASSWGQGGNEKLFF | TGCGCCAGCAGCTGGGGACAGGGTGGTAATGAAAAACTGTTTTTT | TRBJ1-4 | TRBV5-1 | TRBD1 | NA
CASSYRVGSNQPQHF | TGTGCCAGCAGCTACCGGGTCGGAAGCAATCAGCCCCAGCATTTT | TRBJ1-5 | TRBV5-5 | NA | NA
CSVRQAGDTQYF | TGCAGCGTTCGGCAGGCGGGGGATACGCAGTATTTT | TRBJ2-3 | TRBV29-1 | NA | NA
CASRGLAGTYNEQFF | TGCGCCAGCCGGGGACTAGCGGGCACATACAATGAGCAGTTCTTC | TRBJ2-1 | TRBV10-2 | TRBD2 | NA
CASSFNTGGETQYF | TGTGCCAGCAGTTTCAATACCGGGGGAGAGACCCAGTACTTC | TRBJ2-5 | TRBV7-2 | NA | once
CASGPPGLAGEDSYNEQFF | TGTGCCAGCGGACCTCCGGGACTAGCGGGAGAAGACTCCTACAATGAGCAGTTCTTC | TRBJ2-1 | TRBV2 | TRBD2 | NA
CASRRYSGGAYEQYF | TGTGCCAGCAGACGGTATAGCGGGGGAGCCTACGAGCAGTACTTC | TRBJ2-7 | TRBV6-5 | TRBD2 | NA
CASTAPDRLNTEAFF | TGTGCCAGCACCGCCCCGGACAGATTGAACACTGAAGCTTTCTTT | TRBJ1-1 | TRBV6-6 | NA | NA
CASKVDRGLNTEAFF | TGTGCCAGTAAAGTTGACAGGGGATTGAACACTGAAGCTTTCTTT | TRBJ1-1 | TRBV19 | TRBD1 | NA
CASIGTVFLPQHF | TGTGCCAGCATTGGGACAGTATTCCTGCCCCAGCATTTT | TRBJ1-5 | TRBV6-5 | TRBD1 | NA
CASSSHGQGRNTIYF | TGTGCCAGCAGTTCCCATGGACAGGGTCGAAACACCATATATTTT | TRBJ1-3 | TRBV6-1 | TRBD1 | NA
CASSEGTGSMNTEAFF | TGTGCCAGCAGCGAGGGGACAGGGTCAATGAACACTGAAGCTTTCTTT | TRBJ1-1 | TRBV9 | TRBD1 | NA
CATSRDGPPNSPLHF | TGTGCCACCAGCAGAGACGGTCCCCCGAATTCACCCCTCCACTTT | TRBJ1-6 | TRBV15 | NA | NA
CASSWNRGHGYTF | TGTGCCAGCAGTTGGAACAGGGGGCATGGCTACACCTTC | TRBJ1-2 | TRBV28 | TRBD1 | NA
CASSVGGGPSLGELFF | TGTGCCAGCAGCGTAGGGGGAGGGCCTTCACTCGGGGAGCTGTTTTTT | TRBJ2-2 | TRBV9 | TRBD2 | NA
CASSVGAGGGDNSPLHF | TGTGCCAGCAGCGTAGGGGCAGGGGGCGGAGATAATTCACCCCTCCACTTT | TRBJ1-6 | TRBV9 | TRBD1 | NA
CASSVQPGNSPLHF | TGTGCCAGCAGCGTTCAGCCGGGGAATTCACCCCTCCACTTT | TRBJ1-6 | TRBV5-5 | NA | few
CASQLAGGLSTDTQYF | TGCGCCAGCCAACTAGCGGGAGGGCTGAGCACAGATACGCAGTATTTT | TRBJ2-3 | TRBV5-1 | TRBD2 | NA
CARNPSGEGNVYSNQPQHF | TGTGCCAGAAATCCCTCAGGGGAAGGGAACGTGTATAGCAATCAGCCCCAGCATTTT | TRBJ1-5 | TRBV5-3 | NA | NA
CASSIGGNRMNTEAFF | TGTGCCAGTAGTATAGGAGGGAACCGGATGAACACTGAAGCTTTCTTT | TRBJ1-1 | TRBV19 | NA | NA
CASSGRTGGYGYTF | TGTGCCAGCAGCGGCCGGACAGGGGGCTATGGCTACACCTTC | TRBJ1-2 | TRBV9 | TRBD1 | NA
CASSRDREFYTF | TGTGCCAGCTCACGAGACAGGGAATTCTACACCTTC | TRBJ1-2 | TRBV18 | TRBD1 | NA
CASSKQGPLHF | TGTGCCAGCAGTAAACAGGGTCCCCTCCACTTT | TRBJ1-6 | TRBV6-5 | NA | NA
CASSQEGAREKLFF | TGCGCCAGCAGCCAAGAAGGGGCGAGGGAAAAACTGTTTTTT | TRBJ1-4 | TRBV4-1 | NA | NA
CASSLVEGTEAFF | TGTGCCAGCAGCTTAGTGGAGGGCACTGAAGCTTTCTTT | TRBJ1-1 | TRBV7-2 | NA | NA
CASSSRRGSTRGGYTF | TGTGCCAGCAGTTCCCGGAGGGGCTCAACTCGGGGCGGCTACACCTTC | TRBJ1-2 | TRBV6-5 | NA | NA
CASSPSGLGGDNEQFF | TGTGCCAGCAGCCCCAGCGGCCTGGGGGGGGACAATGAGCAGTTCTTC | TRBJ2-1 | TRBV13 | TRBD2 | NA
CASSQDSEVYEQYF | TGTGCCAGCAGCCAGGACAGCGAAGTTTACGAGCAGTACTTC | TRBJ2-7 | TRBV11-2 | NA | once
CASSSGTGDRGYGYTF | TGTGCCAGCAGTTCCGGGACAGGGGACCGTGGCTATGGCTACACCTTC | TRBJ1-2 | TRBV6-6 | TRBD1 | NA
CASSLEGTGANVLTF | TGTGCCAGCAGCTTAGAGGGGACTGGGGCCAACGTCCTGACTTTC | TRBJ2-6 | TRBV13 | NA | NA
CASTEGLASDYEQYF | TGTGCCAGCACAGAGGGACTAGCGTCTGACTACGAGCAGTACTTC | TRBJ2-7 | TRBV2 | TRBD2 | NA
CAISRDSEQFF | TGTGCCATCAGCCGGGACTCCGAGCAGTTCTTC | TRBJ2-1 | TRBV10-3 | NA | NA
CASSLTGDLSGNTIYF | TGCGCCAGCAGCTTGACAGGGGATCTCTCTGGAAACACCATATATTTT | TRBJ1-3 | TRBV5-1 | TRBD1 | NA
CASSRQGDQPQHF | TGTGCCAGCAGTCGACAGGGGGATCAGCCCCAGCATTTT | TRBJ1-5 | TRBV12-3/TRBV12-4 | TRBD1 | NA
CASSPLVRAGETQYF | TGTGCCAGCAGCCCCCTTGTAAGGGCGGGGGAGACCCAGTACTTC | TRBJ2-5 | TRBV7-6 | NA | NA
CASSDLGLAGAKYEQYF | TGTGCCAGCAGTGACTTAGGACTAGCGGGAGCCAAATACGAGCAGTACTTC | TRBJ2-7 | TRBV27 | TRBD2 | NA
CASGDRDNSPLHF | TGTGCCAGCGGAGACAGGGACAATTCACCCCTCCACTTT | TRBJ1-6 | TRBV3-1/TRBV3-2 | TRBD1 | few
CASRQGAAQYF | TGTGCCAGTAGACAGGGGGCAGCCCAGTACTTC | TRBJ2-5 | TRBV19 | TRBD1 | once
CASAAGNYNEQFF | TGTGCCAGCGCAGCGGGAAACTACAATGAGCAGTTCTTC | TRBJ2-1 | TRBV9 | TRBD2 | once
CASRGGRQETQYF | TGTGCCAGCAGGGGGGGACGCCAAGAGACCCAGTACTTC | TRBJ2-5 | TRBV2 | NA | NA
CASSEAGDRGSRYTF | TGTGCCAGCAGTGAAGCCGGCGACAGGGGGAGTCGGTACACCTTC | TRBJ1-2 | TRBV2 | TRBD1 | NA
CATSDSRAGNQPQHF | TGTGCCACCAGTGATTCCAGGGCTGGCAATCAGCCCCAGCATTTT | TRBJ1-5 | TRBV24-1 | NA | NA
CASSYTVTGKETQYF | TGTGCCAGCAGTTACACGGTGACGGGAAAAGAGACCCAGTACTTC | TRBJ2-5 | TRBV6-5 | NA | NA
CASSVDRRETQYF | TGTGCCAGCAGCGTAGACCGGCGGGAGACCCAGTACTTC | TRBJ2-5 | TRBV11-2 | NA | NA
CASSPRGFGDEQYF | TGTGCCAGCAGCCCCAGGGGCTTTGGGGACGAGCAGTACTTC | TRBJ2-7 | TRBV11-2 | NA | NA
CASSQIGSGEQYF | TGTGCCAGCAGCCAAATTGGGAGTGGCGAGCAGTACTTC | TRBJ2-7 | TRBV3-1/TRBV3-2 | NA | NA
CAWSPYGDTQYF | TGTGCCTGGAGTCCTTACGGAGATACGCAGTATTTT | TRBJ2-3 | TRBV30 | NA | few
CASSQDPLAGGFGANVLTF | TGCGCCAGCAGCCAAGACCCACTAGCGGGCGGCTTTGGGGCCAACGTCCTGACTTTC | TRBJ2-6 | TRBV4-3 | TRBD2 | NA
CASSPRDYYNEQFF | TGTGCCAGCAGCCCCCGGGACTACTACAATGAGCAGTTCTTC | TRBJ2-1 | TRBV6-2/TRBV6-3 | TRBD2 | NA
CASSPSREKLFF | TGTGCCAGCAGTCCGAGCCGTGAAAAACTGTTTTTT | TRBJ1-4 | TRBV6-2/TRBV6-3 | NA | NA
CASTAESLRDPNYEQYF | TGTGCCTCGACTGCCGAGAGCCTTAGAGACCCCAACTACGAGCAGTACTTC | TRBJ2-7 | TRBV24-1 | NA | NA